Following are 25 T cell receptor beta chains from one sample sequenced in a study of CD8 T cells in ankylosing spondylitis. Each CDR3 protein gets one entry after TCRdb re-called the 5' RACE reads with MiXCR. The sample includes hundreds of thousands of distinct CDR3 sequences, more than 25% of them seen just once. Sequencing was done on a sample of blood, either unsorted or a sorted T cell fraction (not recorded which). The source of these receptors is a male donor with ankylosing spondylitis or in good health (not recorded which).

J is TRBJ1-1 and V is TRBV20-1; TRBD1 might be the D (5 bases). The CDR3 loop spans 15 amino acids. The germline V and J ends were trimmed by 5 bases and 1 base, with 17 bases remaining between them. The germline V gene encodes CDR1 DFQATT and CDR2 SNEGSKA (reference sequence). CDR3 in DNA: TGCAGTGCTGCGGGCCTCAGGGCGACGAACACTGAAGCTTTCTTT. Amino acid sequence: CSAAGLRATNTEAFF.

As DNA, the CDR3 is TGTGCCAGCAGTTTGATGGGGGCGAACACTGAAGCTTTCTTT. Translated: CASSLMGANTEAFF. The chain recombines TRBV12-3 or TRBV12-4 with TRBJ1-1, with D possibly being TRBD1 (6 bases). The V gene lost 3 bases and the J gene lost 1 base, with 9 bases spanning the gap. The CDR3 totals 14 residues.

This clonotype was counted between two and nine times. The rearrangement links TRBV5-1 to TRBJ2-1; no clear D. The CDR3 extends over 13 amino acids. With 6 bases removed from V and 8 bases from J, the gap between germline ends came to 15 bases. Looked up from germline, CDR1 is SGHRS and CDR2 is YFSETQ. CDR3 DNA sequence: TGCGCCAGCAAAGATTGGGCCTGGGATGAGCAGTTCTTC. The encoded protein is CASKDWAWDEQFF.

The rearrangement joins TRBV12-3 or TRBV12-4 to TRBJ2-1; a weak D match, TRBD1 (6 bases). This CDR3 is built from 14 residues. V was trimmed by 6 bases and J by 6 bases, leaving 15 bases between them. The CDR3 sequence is CASRSDRSPNEQFF. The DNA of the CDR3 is TGTGCCAGCAGGTCAGACAGGTCGCCCAATGAGCAGTTCTTC.

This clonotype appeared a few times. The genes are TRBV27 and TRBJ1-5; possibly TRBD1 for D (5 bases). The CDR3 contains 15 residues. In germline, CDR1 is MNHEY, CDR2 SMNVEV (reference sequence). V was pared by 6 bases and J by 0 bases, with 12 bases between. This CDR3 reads CASRWSGASNQPQHF. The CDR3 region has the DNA TGTGCCAGCAGGTGGTCCGGGGCTAGCAATCAGCCCCAGCATTTT.

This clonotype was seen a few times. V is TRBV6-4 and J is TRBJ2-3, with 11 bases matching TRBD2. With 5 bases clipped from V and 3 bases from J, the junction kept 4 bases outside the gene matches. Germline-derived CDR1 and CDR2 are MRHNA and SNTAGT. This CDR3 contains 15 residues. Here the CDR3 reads CASSPTSGETDTQYF. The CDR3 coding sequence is TGTGCCAGCAGTCCGACTAGCGGGGAGACAGATACGCAGTATTTT.

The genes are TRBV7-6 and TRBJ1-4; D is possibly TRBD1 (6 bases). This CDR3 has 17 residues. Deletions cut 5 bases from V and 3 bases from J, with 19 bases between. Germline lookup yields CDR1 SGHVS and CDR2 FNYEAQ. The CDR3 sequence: CASSPPMGHVSNEKLFF. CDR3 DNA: TGTGCCAGCAGCCCTCCCATGGGACACGTATCTAATGAAAAACTGTTTTTT.

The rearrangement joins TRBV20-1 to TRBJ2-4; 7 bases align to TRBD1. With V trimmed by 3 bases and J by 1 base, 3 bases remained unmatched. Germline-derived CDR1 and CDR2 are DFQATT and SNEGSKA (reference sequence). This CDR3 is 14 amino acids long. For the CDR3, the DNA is TGCAGTGCTAGCAGGGGGTCGGCCAAAAACATTCAGTACTTC. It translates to CSASRGSAKNIQYF.

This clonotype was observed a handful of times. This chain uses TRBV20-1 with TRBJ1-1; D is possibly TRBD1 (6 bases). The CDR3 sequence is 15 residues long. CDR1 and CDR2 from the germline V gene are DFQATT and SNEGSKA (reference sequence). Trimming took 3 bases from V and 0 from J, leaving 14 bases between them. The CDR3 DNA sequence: TGCAGTGCTAGGACGCGGGGGGGCTTGAACACTGAAGCTTTCTTT. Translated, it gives CSARTRGGLNTEAFF.

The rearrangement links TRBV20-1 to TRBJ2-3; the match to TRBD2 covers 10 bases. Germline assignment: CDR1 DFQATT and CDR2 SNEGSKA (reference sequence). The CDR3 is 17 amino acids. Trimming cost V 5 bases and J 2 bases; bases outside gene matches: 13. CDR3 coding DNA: TGCAGTGCTCCCCCCGGACTAGCGGAGACCTACACAGATACGCAGTATTTT. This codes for CSAPPGLAETYTDTQYF.

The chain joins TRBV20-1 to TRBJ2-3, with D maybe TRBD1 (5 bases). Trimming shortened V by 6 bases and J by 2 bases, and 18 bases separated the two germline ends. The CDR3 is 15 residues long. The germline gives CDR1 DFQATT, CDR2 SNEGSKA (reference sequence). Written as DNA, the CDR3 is TGCAGTGCCCCATTCCAGGGCCCAATCACAGATACGCAGTATTTT. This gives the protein CSAPFQGPITDTQYF.

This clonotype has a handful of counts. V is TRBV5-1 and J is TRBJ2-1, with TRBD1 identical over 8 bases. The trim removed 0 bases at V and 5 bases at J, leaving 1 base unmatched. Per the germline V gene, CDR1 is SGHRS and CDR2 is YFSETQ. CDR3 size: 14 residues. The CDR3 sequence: CASSLGQGNNEQFF. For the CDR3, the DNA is TGCGCCAGCAGCTTGGGACAGGGGAACAATGAGCAGTTCTTC.

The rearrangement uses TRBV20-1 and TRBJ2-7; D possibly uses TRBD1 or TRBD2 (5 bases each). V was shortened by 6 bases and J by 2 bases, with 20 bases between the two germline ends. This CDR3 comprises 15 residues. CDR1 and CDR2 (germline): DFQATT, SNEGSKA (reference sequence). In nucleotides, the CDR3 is TGCAGTGCCACAGATCCTGGGACCGTCGCCTACGAGCAGTACTTC. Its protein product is CSATDPGTVAYEQYF.

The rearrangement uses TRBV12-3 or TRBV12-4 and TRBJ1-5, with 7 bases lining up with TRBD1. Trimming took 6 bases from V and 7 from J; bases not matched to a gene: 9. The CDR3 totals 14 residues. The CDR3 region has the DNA TGTGCCAGCAGCCAAGGGACAGATGACCAGCCCCAGCATTTT. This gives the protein CASSQGTDDQPQHF.

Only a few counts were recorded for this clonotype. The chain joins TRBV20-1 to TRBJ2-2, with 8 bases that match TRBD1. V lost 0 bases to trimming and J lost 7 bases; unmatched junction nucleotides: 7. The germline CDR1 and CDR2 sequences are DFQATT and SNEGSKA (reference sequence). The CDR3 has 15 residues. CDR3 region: CSAREDTGGSGELFF. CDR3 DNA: TGCAGTGCTAGAGAGGATACAGGGGGGAGCGGGGAGCTGTTTTTT.

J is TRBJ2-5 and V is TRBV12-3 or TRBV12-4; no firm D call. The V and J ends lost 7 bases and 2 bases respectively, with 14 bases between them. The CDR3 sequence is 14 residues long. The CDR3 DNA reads TGTGCCAGCACTGAGGTGGGTTCACAAGAGACCCAGTACTTC. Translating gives CASTEVGSQETQYF.

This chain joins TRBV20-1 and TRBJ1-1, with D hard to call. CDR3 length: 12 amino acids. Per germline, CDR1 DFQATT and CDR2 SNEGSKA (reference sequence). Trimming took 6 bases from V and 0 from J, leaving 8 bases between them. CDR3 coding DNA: TGCAGTGCGGCCTCCCTGAACACTGAAGCTTTCTTT. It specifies CSAASLNTEAFF.

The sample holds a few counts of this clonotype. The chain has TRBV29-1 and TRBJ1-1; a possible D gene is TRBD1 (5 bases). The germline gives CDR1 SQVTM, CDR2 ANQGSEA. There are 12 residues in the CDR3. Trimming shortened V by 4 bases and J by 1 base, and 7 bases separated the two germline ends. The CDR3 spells CSVVGGNTEAFF. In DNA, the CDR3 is TGCAGCGTTGTCGGGGGGAACACTGAAGCTTTCTTT.

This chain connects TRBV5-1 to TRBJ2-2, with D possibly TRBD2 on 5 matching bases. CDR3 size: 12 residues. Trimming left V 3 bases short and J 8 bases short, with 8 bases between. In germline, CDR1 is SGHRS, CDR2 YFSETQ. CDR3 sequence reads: CASSYTGGELFF. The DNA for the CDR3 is TGCGCCAGCAGCTATACGGGAGGGGAGCTGTTTTTT.

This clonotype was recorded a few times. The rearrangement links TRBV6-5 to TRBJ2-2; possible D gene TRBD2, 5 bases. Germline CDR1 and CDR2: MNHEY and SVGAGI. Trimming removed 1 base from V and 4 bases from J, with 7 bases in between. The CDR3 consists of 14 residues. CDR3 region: CASSYFEGTGELFF. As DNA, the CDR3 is TGTGCCAGCAGTTACTTTGAGGGCACCGGGGAGCTGTTTTTT.

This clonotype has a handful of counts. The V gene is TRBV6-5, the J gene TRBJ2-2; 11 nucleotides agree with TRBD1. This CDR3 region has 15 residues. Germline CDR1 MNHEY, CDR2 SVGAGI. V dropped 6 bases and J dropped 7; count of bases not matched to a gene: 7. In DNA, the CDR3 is TGTGCCAGCAGCTACACCGGGACAGGGGGCGGGGAGCTGTTTTTT. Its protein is CASSYTGTGGGELFF.

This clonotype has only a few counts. The DNA for the CDR3 is TGTGCCAGCAGTACCTTCGGACAGGGGGCCACTGAAGCTTTCTTT. It yields the protein CASSTFGQGATEAFF. This sequence joins TRBV6-1 and TRBJ1-1, with 11 bases fitting TRBD1. CDR1 MNHNS and CDR2 SASEGT come from the germline V gene. Trimming took 5 bases from V and 4 from J; bases not matched to a gene: 6. This CDR3 region has 15 residues.

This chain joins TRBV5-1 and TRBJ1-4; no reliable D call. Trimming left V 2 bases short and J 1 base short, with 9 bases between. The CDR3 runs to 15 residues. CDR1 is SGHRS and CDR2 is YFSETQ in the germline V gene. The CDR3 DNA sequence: TGCGCCAGCAGCTTCTCAGGAGTAACTAATGAAAAACTGTTTTTT. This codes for CASSFSGVTNEKLFF.

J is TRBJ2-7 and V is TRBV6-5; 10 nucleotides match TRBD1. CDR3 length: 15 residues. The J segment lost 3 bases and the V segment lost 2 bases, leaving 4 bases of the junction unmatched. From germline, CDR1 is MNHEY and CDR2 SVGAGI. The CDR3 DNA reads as TGTGCCAGCAGTTACCCCGGACAGGGGGTCTACGAGCAGTACTTC. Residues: CASSYPGQGVYEQYF.

CDR3: CASSIPGTEAFF. In DNA form, the CDR3 reads TGTGCCAGCTCCATACCGGGGACTGAAGCTTTCTTT. The gene calls are TRBV18 and TRBJ1-1; no clear D gene. Trimming stripped 6 bases from V and 5 bases from J, with 10 bases between. There are 12 residues in the CDR3. Per the germline V gene, CDR1 is KGHSH and CDR2 is LQKENI.